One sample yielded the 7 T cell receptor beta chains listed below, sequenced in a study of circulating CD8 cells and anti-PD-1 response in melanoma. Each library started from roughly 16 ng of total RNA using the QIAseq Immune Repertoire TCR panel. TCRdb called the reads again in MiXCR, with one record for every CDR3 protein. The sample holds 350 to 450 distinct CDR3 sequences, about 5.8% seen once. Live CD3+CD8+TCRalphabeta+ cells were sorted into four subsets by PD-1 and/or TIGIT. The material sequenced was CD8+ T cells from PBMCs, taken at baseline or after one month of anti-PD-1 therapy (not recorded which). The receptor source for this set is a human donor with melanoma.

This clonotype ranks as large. The CDR3 DNA is TGCAGTGCAAGGGGACGGATGGAGGAGACCCAGTACTTC. This codes for CSARGRMEETQYF. J is TRBJ2-5 and V is TRBV20-1; D tentatively reads TRBD1 or TRBD2 (5 bases each). Per the germline V gene, CDR1 is DFQATT and CDR2 is SNEGSKA (reference sequence). Deletions cut 6 bases from V and 5 bases from J, with 16 bases between. CDR3 size: 13 residues.

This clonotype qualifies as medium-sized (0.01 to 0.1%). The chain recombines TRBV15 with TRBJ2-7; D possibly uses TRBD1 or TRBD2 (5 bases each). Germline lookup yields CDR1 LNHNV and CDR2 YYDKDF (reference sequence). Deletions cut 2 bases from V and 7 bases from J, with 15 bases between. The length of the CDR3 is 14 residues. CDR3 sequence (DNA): TGTGCCACCAGCAGAACACGGGACCCCGGGGAGCAGTACTTC. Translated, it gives CATSRTRDPGEQYF. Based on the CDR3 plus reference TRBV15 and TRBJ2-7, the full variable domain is DAMVIQNPRYQVTQFGKPVTLSCSQTLNHNVMYWYQQKSSQAPKLLFHYYDKDFNNEADTPDNFQSRRPNTSFCFLDIRSPGLGDTAMYLCATSRTRDPGEQYFGPGTRLTVT.

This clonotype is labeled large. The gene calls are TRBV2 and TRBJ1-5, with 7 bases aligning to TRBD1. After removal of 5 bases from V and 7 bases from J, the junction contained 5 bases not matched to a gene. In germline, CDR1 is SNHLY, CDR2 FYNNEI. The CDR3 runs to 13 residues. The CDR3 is CASSPWTGQPQHF. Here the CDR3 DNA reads TGTGCCAGCAGTCCCTGGACAGGACAGCCCCAGCATTTT.

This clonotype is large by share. Written as DNA, the CDR3 is TGTGCCAGCAGTGACCGGGGGGGGAATGAGCAGTTCTTC. Translating gives CASSDRGGNEQFF. The chain employs TRBV11-2 and TRBJ2-1, with 8 bases matching TRBD2. V lost 6 bases to trimming and J lost 7 bases; unmatched junction nucleotides: 5. Germline loops: CDR1 SGHAT, CDR2 FQNNGV. This CDR3 spans 13 amino acids.

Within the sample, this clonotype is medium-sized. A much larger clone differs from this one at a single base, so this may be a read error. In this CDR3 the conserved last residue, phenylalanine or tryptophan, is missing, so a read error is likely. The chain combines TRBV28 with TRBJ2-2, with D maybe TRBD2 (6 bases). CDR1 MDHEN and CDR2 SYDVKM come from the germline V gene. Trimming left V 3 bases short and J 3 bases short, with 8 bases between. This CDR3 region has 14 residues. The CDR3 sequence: CASSFGTDTGELFL. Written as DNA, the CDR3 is TGTGCCAGCAGTTTCGGGACTGACACCGGGGAGCTGTTTCTT.

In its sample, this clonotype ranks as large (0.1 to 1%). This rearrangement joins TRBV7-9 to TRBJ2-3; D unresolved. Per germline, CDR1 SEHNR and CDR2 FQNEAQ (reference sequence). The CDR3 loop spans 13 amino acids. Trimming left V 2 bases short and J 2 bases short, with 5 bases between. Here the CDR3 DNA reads TGTGCCAGCAGCTTACAGAACACAGATACGCAGTATTTT. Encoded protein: CASSLQNTDTQYF.

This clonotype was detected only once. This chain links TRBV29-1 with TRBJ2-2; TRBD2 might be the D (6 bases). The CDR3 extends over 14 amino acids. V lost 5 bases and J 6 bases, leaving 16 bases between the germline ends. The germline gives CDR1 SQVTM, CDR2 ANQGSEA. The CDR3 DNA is TGCAGCGTTAAGGCCGCAGGCGGGGCCGGGGAGCTGTTTTTT. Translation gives CSVKAAGGAGELFF.